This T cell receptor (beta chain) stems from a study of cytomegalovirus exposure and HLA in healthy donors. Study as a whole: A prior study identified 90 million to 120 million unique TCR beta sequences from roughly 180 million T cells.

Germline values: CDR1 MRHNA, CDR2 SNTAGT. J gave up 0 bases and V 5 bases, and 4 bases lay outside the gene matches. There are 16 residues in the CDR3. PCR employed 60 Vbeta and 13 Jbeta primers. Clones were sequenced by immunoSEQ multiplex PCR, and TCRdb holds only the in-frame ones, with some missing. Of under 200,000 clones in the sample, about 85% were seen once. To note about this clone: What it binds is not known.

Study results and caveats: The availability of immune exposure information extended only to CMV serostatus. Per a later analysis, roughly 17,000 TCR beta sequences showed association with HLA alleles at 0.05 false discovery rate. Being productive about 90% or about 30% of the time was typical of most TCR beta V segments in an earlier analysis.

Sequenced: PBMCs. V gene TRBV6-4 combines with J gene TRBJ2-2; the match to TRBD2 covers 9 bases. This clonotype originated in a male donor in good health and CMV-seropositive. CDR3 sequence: CASSLLAGSNTGELFF. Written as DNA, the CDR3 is TGTGCCAGCAGTCTCCTAGCGGGGTCGAACACCGGGGAGCTGTTTTTT.